The T cell receptor (beta chain) under discussion was sequenced for a study of T-cell reconstitution after alpha-beta-depleted transplantation in children. A TCRbeta library incorporating unique molecular identifiers was prepared. TCRdb independently ran MiXCR on the PCR reads; one entry per CDR3 protein. The table records around 680,000 distinct CDR3 sequences, approximately 16% of them present only once. The source material was PBMCs from the stem cell graft donor, sampled from the stem cell graft. The clonotype comes from a human donor who donated a stem cell graft to a child with acute myeloid leukemia.

The CDR3: CASSAPVGVGAEAFF. Written as DNA, the CDR3 is TGTGCCAGCAGCGCCCCAGTCGGGGTCGGGGCTGAAGCTTTCTTT. This rearrangement joins TRBV9 to TRBJ1-1; D ambiguous. The V end lost 3 bases, the J end lost 6 bases, and 18 bases lay between the germline ends. The CDR3 consists of 15 residues. Germline lookup yields CDR1 SGDLS and CDR2 YYNGEE.